A single sample is the source of the 27 T cell receptor beta chains below, sequenced in a study of blood T cell repertoires in COVID-19. Sequencing used immunoSEQ multiplex PCR; TCRdb keeps in-frame clones, though not all of them. Among 45,000 to 70,000 clones, roughly 82% were seen once, and the ten largest hold less than 25%. The sequenced material came from peripheral blood. The source of these receptors is a woman aged 55 to 70 with acute or convalescent COVID-19.

The chain couples TRBV3-1 (or the pseudogene TRBV3-2) to TRBJ2-2; D ambiguous. This CDR3 is built from 14 residues. V was trimmed by 1 base and J by 5 bases, leaving 8 bases between them. In germline, CDR1 is LGHDT, CDR2 YNNKEL (reference sequence). The CDR3 sequence: CASSQVRDTGELFF. The CDR3 nucleotides read TGTGCCAGCAGCCAAGTGAGAGATACCGGGGAGCTGTTTTTT.

This chain links TRBV7-9 with TRBJ2-1; D uncertain. V was trimmed by 4 bases and J by 8 bases, leaving 18 bases between them. Germline CDR1 is SEHNR and CDR2 is FQNEAQ (reference sequence). This CDR3 spans 15 amino acids. The CDR3 protein is CASSSEYKGSYEQFF. As DNA, the CDR3 is TGTGCCAGCAGCTCGGAGTACAAAGGTTCGTATGAGCAGTTCTTC.

The chain couples TRBV18 to TRBJ2-3; D gene uncertain. V lost 6 bases and J 0 bases, leaving 4 bases between the germline ends. Germline-derived CDR1 and CDR2 are KGHSH and LQKENI. This CDR3 spans 12 amino acids. The CDR3 DNA follows: TGTGCCAGCTCTCCGAGCACAGATACGCAGTATTTT. Translated: CASSPSTDTQYF. Full variable domain (rest looked up from reference TRBV18 and TRBJ2-3): NAGVMQNPRHLVRRRGQEARLRCSPMKGHSHVYWYRQLPEEGLKFMVYLQKENIIDESGMPKERFSAEFPKEGPSILRIQQVVRGDSAAYFCASSPSTDTQYFGPGTRLTVL.

The gene calls are TRBV6-2 or TRBV6-3 and TRBJ2-1; the D gene is possibly TRBD1 (5 bases). V gave up 6 bases and J gave up 14 bases, with 17 bases separating them. CDR1 is MNHEY, CDR2 SVGEGT, per germline. The CDR3 sequence is 12 residues long. Here the CDR3 reads CASSFDDRREFF. The CDR3, as DNA: TGTGCCAGCAGCTTCGACGATCGCAGGGAGTTCTTC.

V and J are TRBV6-6 and TRBJ2-3; TRBD2 matches 11 bases. Losses at the gene ends were 7 bases for V and 2 bases for J; bases not matched to a gene: 5. The CDR3 length is 15 residues. The germline CDR1 and CDR2 sequences are MNHNY and SVGAGI (reference sequence). CDR3 bases: TGTGCCAGCACCGCGACTAGCGGGAACACAGATACGCAGTATTTT. Its protein is CASTATSGNTDTQYF.

The table lists this clone with a few counts. V is TRBV5-6 and J is TRBJ2-3; D may be TRBD1 (6 bases). This CDR3 spans 14 amino acids. V was cut by 0 bases and J by 1 base, with 6 bases left in between. Germline CDR1 and CDR2: SGHDT and YYEEEE. The chain's CDR3 is CASSLEGGTDTQYF. CDR3 nucleotides: TGTGCCAGCAGCTTGGAGGGGGGCACAGATACGCAGTATTTT. The complete variable domain, with remaining parts taken from reference TRBV5-6 and TRBJ2-3, reads DAGVTQSPTHLIKTRGQQVTLRCSPKSGHDTVSWYQQALGQGPQFIFQYYEEEERQRGNFPDRFSGHQFPNYSSELNVNALLLGDSALYLCASSLEGGTDTQYFGPGTRLTVL.

This chain uses TRBV2 with TRBJ2-2; 13 bases agree with TRBD2. Per the germline V gene, CDR1 is SNHLY and CDR2 is FYNNEI. CDR3 length equals 15 residues. V was pared by 9 bases and J by 5 bases, with 6 bases of the junction left unmatched. CDR3 loop: CASQRLAGGTGELFF. The CDR3 region has the DNA TGTGCCAGTCAAAGACTAGCGGGGGGAACCGGGGAGCTGTTTTTT.

The chain has TRBV5-1 and TRBJ1-1; tentatively, D is TRBD1 (6 bases). The CDR3 covers 16 residues. V lost 4 bases and J lost 4, with 20 bases in between. Germline-derived CDR1 and CDR2 are SGHRS and YFSETQ. The CDR3 protein is CASSPIRPGARTEAFF. The CDR3 region has the DNA TGCGCCAGCAGCCCCATTCGACCAGGGGCGCGCACTGAAGCTTTCTTT.

V usage is TRBV15 and J usage is TRBJ1-4; D remains unclear. Germline lookup yields CDR1 LNHNV and CDR2 YYDKDF (reference sequence). The germline V and J ends were trimmed by 0 bases and 12 bases, with 5 bases remaining between them. The CDR3 totals 11 residues. The CDR3 loop is CATSRDGELFF. Written as DNA, the CDR3 is TGTGCCACCAGCAGAGACGGTGAACTGTTTTTT.

The chain is built from TRBV20-1 and TRBJ1-1; no clear D gene. The CDR3 covers 11 residues. CDR1 and CDR2 (germline): DFQATT, SNEGSKA (reference sequence). Trimming took 6 bases from V and 5 from J, leaving 10 bases between them. The CDR3 DNA is TGCAGTGCACTCACGGGGACTGAAGCTTTCTTT. Encoded protein: CSALTGTEAFF.

V is TRBV6-5 and J is TRBJ1-2, with D possibly TRBD1 on 5 matching bases. Trimming took off 5 bases at V and 10 bases at J, with 14 bases between the two ends. The CDR3 is 12 residues long. Germline lookup yields CDR1 MNHEY and CDR2 SVGAGI. The CDR3 DNA follows: TGTGCCAGCAGTCCCGGGGGGACGGACTACACCTTC. As protein: CASSPGGTDYTF.

This clone was observed a few times. This chain links TRBV11-2 with TRBJ2-1, with a tentative D call TRBD1 (5 bases). The CDR3 loop spans 16 amino acids. Trimming removed 5 bases at V and 0 bases at J, with 14 bases between. From germline, CDR1 is SGHAT and CDR2 FQNNGV. CDR3 sequence (DNA): TGTGCCAGCAGCCCATTGCAGGGCCGCTCCTACAATGAGCAGTTCTTC. Amino acids: CASSPLQGRSYNEQFF.

The chain couples TRBV6-2 or TRBV6-3 to TRBJ1-5; no definite D call. The CDR3 is 12 amino acids. Germline loops: CDR1 MNHEY, CDR2 SVGEGT. V lost 4 bases, J lost 5 bases, and 6 bases lay in between. Here the CDR3 reads CASSSFDQPQHF. The DNA for the CDR3 is TGTGCCAGCAGTTCTTTTGATCAGCCCCAGCATTTT.

This rearrangement joins TRBV21-1 to TRBJ1-2; TRBD1 was called by the table and not checked on the DNA. TRBV21-1 is given as a pseudogene. This CDR3 contains 14 residues. CDR3 sequence (DNA): TGTGCCAGCAGCAACCGGGACAGGCCCTATGGCTACACCTTC. It is translated as CASSNRDRPYGYTF.

This clone is a singleton in its sample. The DNA is omitted, as the CDR3 cannot be located on it reliably, and the CDR3 follows TCRdb's listing. The rearrangement links TRBV7-2 to TRBJ2-1; no check of the table's D call, TRBD2, against the DNA was made. CDR1 is SGHTA and CDR2 is FQGNSA in the germline V gene. The CDR3 has 14 amino acids, counting both end residues. The CDR3 sequence is CASSLVGAGATQLF.

The genes are TRBV21-1 and TRBJ1-1. TRBV21-1 is reported as a pseudogene. The CDR3 runs to 17 residues. The CDR3 loop is CASSKDRNEEQRLRAFF. The DNA of the CDR3 is TGTGCCAGCAGCAAAGATAGGAACGAGGAACAACGGCTCCGTGCTTTCTTT.

The J gene is TRBJ1-4, the V gene TRBV9; 9 bases agree with TRBD1. This CDR3 is built from 14 residues. CDR1 is SGDLS and CDR2 is YYNGEE in the germline V gene. Losses at the gene ends were 3 bases for V and 7 bases for J; bases not matched to a gene: 4. The CDR3 protein is CASSAGQGSEKLFF. CDR3 bases: TGTGCCAGCAGCGCGGGACAGGGCAGTGAAAAACTGTTTTTT.

The chain combines TRBV10-3 with TRBJ2-1, with 10 bases identical to TRBD2. CDR3 length equals 16 residues. The junction had 8 bases not matched to a gene; V was cut back by 4 bases and J by 5 bases. Germline-derived CDR1 and CDR2 are ENHRY and SYGVKD. The CDR3 loop is CAISAPLAGLDNEQFF. Here the CDR3 DNA reads TGTGCCATCAGTGCTCCACTAGCGGGGTTAGACAATGAGCAGTTCTTC.

In nucleotides, the CDR3 is TGTGCCATCAGTGAGTCGACGGGGCAGGGGTCCACAGATACGCAGTATTTT. Translated, it gives CAISESTGQGSTDTQYF. The rearrangement uses TRBV10-3 and TRBJ2-3; TRBD1 is a possible D gene (6 bases). Germline V gives CDR1 ENHRY, CDR2 SYGVKD. The CDR3 sequence is 17 residues long. Trimming removed 0 bases from V and 2 bases from J, with 15 bases in between.

This chain uses TRBV7-8 with TRBJ1-3; the D gene is possibly TRBD1 (5 bases). Trimming removed 4 bases from V and 2 bases from J, with 18 bases in between. CDR3 length equals 17 residues. Germline V CDR1 and CDR2: SGHVS, FQNEAQ. CDR3 residues: CASSSGWESSAGNTIYF. The DNA for the CDR3 is TGTGCCAGCAGCTCAGGGTGGGAAAGTAGTGCTGGAAACACCATATATTTT.

This clone appeared a few times. The chain carries TRBV5-1 and TRBJ1-2; weak D call: TRBD1 (5 bases). This CDR3 has 13 amino acids. The germline V gene has CDR1 SGHRS and CDR2 YFSETQ. V was cut by 1 base and J by 3 bases, with 7 bases left in between. CDR3 region: CASSLTGDYGYTF. CDR3 coding DNA: TGCGCCAGCAGCTTGACAGGAGACTATGGCTACACCTTC. Full variable domain (missing parts from reference TRBV5-1 and TRBJ1-2): KAGVTQTPRYLIKTRGQQVTLSCSPISGHRSVSWYQQTPGQGLQFLFEYFSETQRNKGNFPGRFSGRQFSNSRSEMNVSTLELGDSALYLCASSLTGDYGYTFGSGTRLTVV.

The J gene is TRBJ2-3, the V gene TRBV5-3; 13 bases fit TRBD2. TRBV5-3 qualifies as an ORF whose function is uncertain. Unmatched junction bases numbered 16, after V lost 3 bases and J lost 3 bases. The CDR3 has 20 residues. The CDR3 nucleotides are TGTGCCAGAAGCTCCCGCGGGACTAGCGGGGCCCAAGAGGGTACAGATACGCAGTATTTT. This translates into CARSSRGTSGAQEGTDTQYF.

In its sample, this clone was seen once. The chain is built from TRBV5-4 and TRBJ1-1; the D gene is possibly TRBD1 (5 bases). The CDR3 loop spans 13 amino acids. Germline-derived CDR1 and CDR2 are SGHNT and YYREEE (reference sequence). V was shortened by 1 base and J by 1 base, with 5 bases between the two germline ends. CDR3 coding DNA: TGTGCCAGCAGCTTGCAGGGGAACACTGAAGCTTTCTTT. This codes for CASSLQGNTEAFF.

The chain combines TRBV6-2 or TRBV6-3 with TRBJ1-2; D perhaps matches TRBD1 (5 bases). V shed 6 bases and J shed 6 bases, with 20 bases lying between them. The length of the CDR3 is 15 residues. Germline assignment: CDR1 MNHEY and CDR2 SVGEGT. The CDR3 nucleotides read TGTGCCAGCAGCCCCCTCGGGGGGAAAAGAGATGGCTACACCTTC. It encodes CASSPLGGKRDGYTF.

The V and J genes are TRBV6-4 and TRBJ2-3; 8 nucleotides agree with TRBD2. Germline-derived CDR1 and CDR2 are MRHNA and SNTAGT. Germline trimming cut 8 bases from V and 3 bases from J; bases unmatched to any gene: 4. This CDR3 contains 13 residues. CDR3 loop: CASGAGGTDTQYF. In nucleotides, the CDR3 is TGTGCCAGCGGGGCGGGGGGAACAGATACGCAGTATTTT.

V gene TRBV3-1 (or the pseudogene TRBV3-2) combines with J gene TRBJ1-2; D uncertain. The CDR3 runs 15 residues. The germline CDR1 and CDR2 sequences are LGHDT and YNNKEL (reference sequence). Trimming took off 3 bases at V and 2 bases at J, with 13 bases between the two ends. CDR3 protein: CASSHEGRSNYGYTF. As DNA, the CDR3 is TGTGCCAGCAGCCATGAGGGAAGGTCGAACTATGGCTACACCTTC.

The chain is built from TRBV5-4 and TRBJ2-7; 7 positions agree with TRBD1. The trim removed 0 bases at V and 3 bases at J, leaving 3 bases unmatched. The length of the CDR3 is 14 residues. From germline, CDR1 is SGHNT and CDR2 YYREEE (reference sequence). CDR3 loop: CASSLDRGFYEQYF. The CDR3, as DNA: TGTGCCAGCAGCTTGGACAGGGGTTTCTACGAGCAGTACTTC.